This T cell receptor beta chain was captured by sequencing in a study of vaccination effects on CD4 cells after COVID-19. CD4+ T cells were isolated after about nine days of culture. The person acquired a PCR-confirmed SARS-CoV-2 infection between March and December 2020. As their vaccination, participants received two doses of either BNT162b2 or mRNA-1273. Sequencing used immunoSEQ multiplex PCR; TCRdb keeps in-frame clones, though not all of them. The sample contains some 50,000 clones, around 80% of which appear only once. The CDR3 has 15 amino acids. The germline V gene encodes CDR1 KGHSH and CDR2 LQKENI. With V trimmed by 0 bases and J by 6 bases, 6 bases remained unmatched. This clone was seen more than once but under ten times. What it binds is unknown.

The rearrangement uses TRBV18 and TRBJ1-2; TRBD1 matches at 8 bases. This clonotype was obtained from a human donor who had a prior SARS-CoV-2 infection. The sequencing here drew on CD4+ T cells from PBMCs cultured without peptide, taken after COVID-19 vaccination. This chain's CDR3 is CASSPPGRGRNGYTF. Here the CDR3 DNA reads TGTGCCAGCTCACCACCGGGCAGGGGGCGTAATGGCTACACCTTC.